A selection of T cell receptor beta chains follows, all from one sample in a study of beta chain features in type 1 diabetes. Assay: immunoSEQ multiplex PCR; the TCRdb copy retains only in-frame clones and omits some. This table has approximately 170,000 clones, approximately 8.1% appearing once. Input material: central memory CD4+ T cells from blood. The receptor source for this set is a woman in her thirties or forties with type 1 diabetes. The CDR3 runs from the conserved cysteine through the conserved F or W. The D gene is left open where the match is weak. Not all rows give a size; the values are once, few, many and, for expanded clones, a class.

CDR3aa	CDR3nt	j_gene	abundance	d_gene	v_gene
CASSLPSSATYNEQFF	TGCGCCAGCAGCTTGCCCTCTAGCGCTACCTACAATGAGCAGTTCTTC	TRBJ2-1	NA	NA	TRBV5-1
CASSIQGAESPLHF	TGTGCCAGCAGCATACAGGGGGCCGAATCACCCCTCCACTTT	TRBJ1-6	NA	TRBD1	TRBV5-4
CASSRGTSGLYEQYF	TGCGCCAGCAGCCGAGGGACTAGCGGGCTTTACGAGCAGTACTTC	TRBJ2-7	few	TRBD2	TRBV4-3
CASSFGLDSGNTIYF	TGCGCCAGCAGCTTCGGACTCGACTCTGGAAACACCATATATTTT	TRBJ1-3	NA	NA	TRBV5-1
CSGTGQGTGNTIYF	TGCAGCGGGACGGGACAGGGGACTGGAAACACCATATATTTT	TRBJ1-3	many	TRBD1	TRBV29-1
CATDIRGQPQHF	TGTGCCACCGACATTCGGGGTCAGCCCCAGCATTTT	TRBJ1-5	NA	NA	TRBV28
CASRTRQGTTGYGYTF	TGTGCCAGTAGGACTAGACAGGGGACGACGGGCTATGGCTACACCTTC	TRBJ1-2	few	TRBD1	TRBV19
CSVGGGTGANVLTF	TGCAGCGTTGGTGGCGGGACCGGGGCCAACGTCCTGACTTTC	TRBJ2-6	many	NA	TRBV29-1
CASKTTGAGGNEQYF	TGTGCCAGCAAGACCACGGGGGCGGGAGGCAACGAGCAGTACTTC	TRBJ2-7	NA	TRBD2	TRBV7-2
CASSPETVSYGYTF	TGTGCCAGCAGCCCAGAGACAGTCAGCTATGGCTACACCTTC	TRBJ1-2	NA	NA	TRBV7-8
CASSLPGSGGYTF	TGTGCCAGCAGTCTTCCGGGGTCCGGGGGCTACACCTTC	TRBJ1-2	few	NA	TRBV28
CASSHLRGTTYNEQFF	TGTGCCAGTAGCCACCTCAGGGGTACCACCTACAATGAGCAGTTCTTC	TRBJ2-1	NA	NA	TRBV19
CATSRARDSANTDTQYF	TGTGCCACCAGCAGAGCCCGGGACAGTGCAAACACAGATACGCAGTATTTT	TRBJ2-3	NA	TRBD1	TRBV15
CASSADSEETQYF	TGTGCCAGCAGTGCGGACAGCGAAGAGACCCAGTACTTC	TRBJ2-5	few	NA	TRBV6-5
CASSPGGETYEQFF	TGTGCCAGCAGCCCCGGGGGGGAAACCTATGAGCAGTTCTTC	TRBJ2-1	few	TRBD2	TRBV4-2
CASSTTRGYGYTF	TGTGCCAGCAGTACCACAAGGGGCTATGGCTACACCTTC	TRBJ1-2	few	NA	TRBV6-5
CASSLRGTGPNEQYF	TGTGCCAGCAGCTTAAGAGGGACAGGACCCAACGAGCAGTACTTC	TRBJ2-7	few	TRBD1	TRBV7-8
CASSFGEGSPLHF	TGTGCCAGCAGCTTTGGGGAGGGTTCACCCCTCCACTTT	TRBJ1-6	NA	NA	TRBV7-2
CASSEEGTGNEQYF	TGTGCCAGCAGTGAAGAGGGGACAGGGAACGAGCAGTACTTC	TRBJ2-7	few	TRBD1	TRBV25-1
CATSRPTNRADAFF	TGTGCCACCAGCAGACCTACAAACAGGGCTGACGCTTTCTTT	TRBJ1-1	few	NA	TRBV15
CASSPRQGREETQYF	TGTGCCAGCAGCCCAAGACAGGGGAGGGAGGAGACCCAGTACTTC	TRBJ2-5	few	NA	TRBV9
CASAKNRVLSEQYF	TGTGCCAGCGCCAAAAACAGGGTATTATCCGAGCAGTACTTC	TRBJ2-7	few	NA	TRBV19
CASSQDDRVQFF	TGCGCCAGCAGCCAAGATGACCGGGTTCAGTTCTTC	TRBJ2-1	NA	NA	TRBV4-3
CASRGQSASGNTIYF	TGTGCCAGCAGAGGACAGTCAGCCTCTGGAAACACCATATATTTT	TRBJ1-3	many	NA	TRBV7-2
CSVDGGGPGGELFF	TGCAGCGTTGACGGGGGAGGGCCCGGCGGGGAGCTGTTTTTT	TRBJ2-2	few	TRBD2	TRBV29-1
CASRERADSNQPQHF	TGTGCCAGCAGGGAGAGGGCTGATAGCAATCAGCCCCAGCATTTT	TRBJ1-5	few	NA	TRBV7-2
CASSPSGYSTDTQYF	TGTGCCAGCAGCCCTAGCGGGTATAGCACAGATACGCAGTATTTT	TRBJ2-3	NA	TRBD2	TRBV6-1
CASSVGLTENTEAFF	TGTGCCAGCAGCGTCGGACTTACAGAGAACACTGAAGCTTTCTTT	TRBJ1-1	few	NA	TRBV9
CSVAQGTYGYTF	TGCAGCGTTGCACAGGGGACCTATGGCTACACCTTC	TRBJ1-2	NA	TRBD1	TRBV29-1
CASRRAGNTEAFF	TGTGCCAGCAGGCGTGCAGGAAACACTGAAGCTTTCTTT	TRBJ1-1	NA	NA	TRBV28
CAGGQNTEAFF	TGTGCCGGGGGACAGAACACTGAAGCTTTCTTT	TRBJ1-1	few	NA	TRBV28
CASSVRDSRYEQYF	TGTGCCAGCAGCGTCCGGGACAGTCGCTACGAGCAGTACTTC	TRBJ2-7	NA	TRBD1	TRBV7-2
CASSRDRGGNQPQHF	TGTGCCAGCAGCCGCGACAGGGGAGGCAATCAGCCCCAGCATTTT	TRBJ1-5	NA	TRBD1	TRBV4-2
CASSSLISGNVLTF	TGTGCCAGCAGTTCCCTAATTTCCGGCAACGTCCTGACTTTC	TRBJ2-6	many	NA	TRBV27
CASSLAAQGGSEAFF	TGTGCCAGCAGCTTAGCGGCACAGGGGGGATCTGAAGCTTTCTTT	TRBJ1-1	NA	TRBD1	TRBV11-2
CASRLFNQPQHF	TGTGCCAGTAGACTCTTCAATCAGCCCCAGCATTTT	TRBJ1-5	NA	NA	TRBV19
CASSLAEGAEAFF	TGCGCCAGCAGCTTGGCGGAGGGCGCTGAAGCTTTCTTT	TRBJ1-1	few	NA	TRBV5-1
CASSEGGLAGRARELFF	TGTGCCAGCAGCGAAGGGGGACTAGCGGGACGCGCGAGGGAGCTGTTTTTT	TRBJ2-2	few	TRBD2	TRBV9
CASSPPRTGGNSPLHF	TGTGCCAGCAGCCCCCCTCGGACAGGGGGAAATTCACCCCTCCACTTT	TRBJ1-6	NA	TRBD1	TRBV28
CASTTRQGNSYLGQFF	TGTGCCAGCACCACTAGACAGGGGAATTCCTATCTAGGGCAGTTCTTC	TRBJ2-1	few	TRBD1	TRBV28
CASSSEDRLHGYTF	TGTGCCAGCAGCTCCGAAGACAGGTTGCATGGCTACACCTTC	TRBJ1-2	few	NA	TRBV9
CAWRGQANQPQHF	TGTGCCTGGAGGGGACAGGCTAATCAGCCCCAGCATTTT	TRBJ1-5	NA	TRBD1	TRBV30
CASSQDRMNTEAFF	TGTGCCAGCTCACAGGACAGGATGAACACTGAAGCTTTCTTT	TRBJ1-1	NA	TRBD1	TRBV18
CASSLAVGGGNEQFF	TGCGCCAGCAGCCTTGCGGTGGGAGGGGGGAATGAGCAGTTCTTC	TRBJ2-1	few	NA	TRBV4-1
CAWSRSGTGNTIYF	TGTGCCTGGTCGAGATCCGGGACTGGAAACACCATATATTTT	TRBJ1-3	many	NA	TRBV30
CASNRGGDTEAFF	TGTGCCAGCAACAGAGGGGGTGACACTGAAGCTTTCTTT	TRBJ1-1	NA	NA	TRBV6-5
CASSQDPLGQSGNTEAFF	TGTGCCAGCAGCCAAGATCCCCTGGGGCAGTCGGGGAACACTGAAGCTTTCTTT	TRBJ1-1	NA	NA	TRBV4-2
CASSQDTRAGANVLTF	TGCGCCAGCAGCCAAGATACGCGGGCTGGGGCCAACGTCCTGACTTTC	TRBJ2-6	NA	NA	TRBV4-3
CASSLGGSSGNTIYF	TGTGCCAGCAGCTTAGGAGGGAGCTCTGGAAACACCATATATTTT	TRBJ1-3	NA	NA	TRBV7-2
CASSPGQEYYGYTF	TGTGCCAGCAGCCCCGGACAAGAGTACTATGGCTACACCTTC	TRBJ1-2	few	NA	TRBV11-1
CAIWTATNEKLFF	TGTGCCATCTGGACAGCAACTAATGAAAAACTGTTTTTT	TRBJ1-4	NA	NA	TRBV7-9
CASSYSSGPYGYTF	TGTGCCAGCAGTTACTCCTCCGGTCCCTATGGCTACACCTTC	TRBJ1-2	few	NA	TRBV6-5
CASSHTVPPYNEQFF	TGTGCCAGCAGCCATACAGTCCCTCCTTACAATGAGCAGTTCTTC	TRBJ2-1	few	NA	TRBV7-9
CASKEDRWPGELFF	TGTGCCAGCAAAGAGGACAGGTGGCCCGGGGAGCTGTTTTTT	TRBJ2-2	NA	TRBD1	TRBV2
CASSQPGSDTQYF	TGCGCCAGCAGCCAACCGGGGTCAGATACGCAGTATTTT	TRBJ2-3	few	NA	TRBV4-3
CASSSGQQETQYF	TGTGCCAGCAGCTCGGGACAGCAAGAGACCCAGTACTTC	TRBJ2-5	few	TRBD1	TRBV11-3
CASSAREVSPYEQYF	TGCGCCAGCAGCGCCCGGGAGGTATCCCCCTACGAGCAGTACTTC	TRBJ2-7	NA	TRBD2	TRBV5-1
CASSAAWTGATDTQYF	TGTGCCAGCAGTGCAGCGTGGACAGGGGCCACAGATACGCAGTATTTT	TRBJ2-3	NA	TRBD1	TRBV2
CASSLKPGQLGNEQFF	TGTGCCAGCAGCCTCAAACCGGGACAGCTGGGGAATGAGCAGTTCTTC	TRBJ2-1	NA	TRBD1	TRBV14